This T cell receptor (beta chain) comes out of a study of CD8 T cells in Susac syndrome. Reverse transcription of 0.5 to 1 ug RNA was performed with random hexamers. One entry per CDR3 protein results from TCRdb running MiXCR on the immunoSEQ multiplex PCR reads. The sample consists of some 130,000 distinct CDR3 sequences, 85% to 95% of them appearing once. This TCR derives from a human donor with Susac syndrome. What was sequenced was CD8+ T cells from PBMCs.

The CDR3 bases are TGTGCCAGCAGCTGGTGGGACCGGGACCAAGAGGGGGTTGGCTACACCTTC. It encodes CASSWWDRDQEGVGYTF. The V call is TRBV13, the J call TRBJ1-2, with D possibly TRBD1 on 6 matching bases. Per germline, CDR1 PRHDT and CDR2 FYEKMQ (reference sequence). V was pared by 4 bases and J by 7 bases, with 25 bases between. The CDR3 is made up of 17 amino acids.